These T cell receptor beta chains were read from a single sample in a study of blood T cell repertoires in COVID-19. The table came from immunoSEQ multiplex PCR; TCRdb's copy has only in-frame clones and leaves some out. The repertoire consists of about 270,000 clones, with over 75% occurring once and the leading ten covering 8.6%. The specimen was peripheral blood. Receptors originate from a human donor in a cohort sampled during active COVID-19. Each CDR3 is given with its conserved first and last residue. D genes are given only for firm matches. Expanded clones get a size class; other rows say once, few or many, or leave the size out.

j_gene | abundance | d_gene | v_gene | CDR3aa | CDR3nt
TRBJ2-1 | NA | TRBD2 | TRBV11-2 | CASSLGGSGRDEQFF | TGTGCCAGCAGCTTAGGAGGTAGCGGGAGAGATGAGCAGTTCTTC
TRBJ2-1 | NA | TRBD2 | TRBV4-1 | CASRLSGTPYNEQFF | TGCGCCAGCAGACTAAGCGGGACCCCCTACAATGAGCAGTTCTTC
TRBJ2-1 | NA | NA | TRBV12-3/TRBV12-4 | CASSQGFDEQFF | TGTGCCAGCAGCCAGGGTTTCGATGAGCAGTTCTTC
TRBJ2-1 | NA | NA | TRBV5-1 | CASSFDGSDYYEQFF | TGCGCCAGCAGCTTCGACGGGAGTGATTACTATGAGCAGTTCTTC
TRBJ2-2 | NA | TRBD1 | TRBV6-4 | CASTHRQGANTGELFF | TGTGCCAGCACCCACCGGCAGGGGGCGAACACCGGGGAGCTGTTTTTT
TRBJ2-2 | NA | TRBD1 | TRBV19 | CASSFRQGATGELFF | TGTGCCAGTAGTTTTCGACAGGGGGCGACCGGGGAGCTGTTTTTT
TRBJ2-1 | NA | TRBD2 | TRBV5-1 | CASSFRRGDHNEQFF | TGCGCCAGCAGCTTTCGCCGGGGGGACCACAATGAGCAGTTCTTC
TRBJ2-6 | NA | NA | TRBV5-4 | CATREERTGANVLTF | TGTGCCACCCGAGAGGAGCGGACTGGGGCCAACGTCCTGACTTTC
TRBJ2-7 | NA | NA | TRBV2 | CASSVGRGAPYEQYF | TGTGCCAGCAGTGTTGGTAGGGGTGCTCCCTACGAGCAGTACTTC
TRBJ1-1 | NA | NA | TRBV6-2/TRBV6-3 | CASSYRVESAEAFF | TGTGCCAGCAGTTACCGGGTGGAGAGCGCTGAAGCTTTCTTT
TRBJ1-6 | once | NA | TRBV7-8 | CASSPIYRGSPLHF | TGTGCCAGCAGCCCCATTTACCGCGGTTCACCCCTCCACTTT
TRBJ2-1 | NA | TRBD2 | TRBV5-1 | CASSRGTSGYNEQFF | TGCGCCAGCAGCCGCGGGACTAGCGGCTACAATGAGCAGTTCTTC
TRBJ1-2 | many | NA | TRBV6-1 | CASSEGGGQPEISYTF | TGTGCCAGCAGTGAAGGTGGAGGACAGCCGGAAATTAGCTACACCTTC
TRBJ1-2 | NA | TRBD1 | TRBV29-1 | CSVEETGEYGYTF | TGCAGCGTTGAAGAGACAGGGGAATATGGCTACACCTTC
TRBJ2-5 | NA | TRBD2 | TRBV19 | CASMALAGGRETQYF | TGTGCCAGCATGGCGCTAGCGGGAGGAAGGGAGACCCAGTACTTC
TRBJ2-5 | NA | TRBD2 | TRBV7-2 | CASSLTSGSFETQYF | TGTGCCAGCAGCCTAACTAGCGGGAGTTTTGAGACCCAGTACTTC
TRBJ2-7 | NA | NA | TRBV6-2/TRBV6-3 | CASSYSMGANYEQYF | TGTGCCAGCAGTTACTCGATGGGGGCCAACTACGAGCAGTACTTC
TRBJ1-1 | once | NA | TRBV12-3/TRBV12-4 | CASSFKIVGEAFF | TGTGCCAGCAGTTTTAAAATTGTCGGTGAAGCTTTCTTT
TRBJ2-7 | NA | TRBD1 | TRBV24-1 | CATSDRNRGEQYF | TGTGCCACCAGTGACCGCAACAGGGGCGAGCAGTACTTC
TRBJ1-2 | NA | TRBD1 | TRBV7-9 | CASSLEDRGNYGYTF | TGTGCCAGCAGCTTAGAGGACAGGGGGAACTATGGCTACACCTTC
TRBJ2-7 | NA | NA | TRBV5-1 | CASSLGPGLEQYF | TGCGCCAGCAGCTTGGGTCCAGGGCTTGAGCAGTACTTC
TRBJ1-2 | few | TRBD1 | TRBV28 | CASSPPATGSGYTF | TGTGCCAGCAGTCCCCCCGCGACAGGGTCTGGCTACACCTTC
TRBJ1-3 | NA | NA | TRBV18 | CASSPSADTIYF | TGTGCCAGCTCACCAAGCGCTGACACCATATATTTT
TRBJ1-1 | NA | NA | TRBV5-4 | CASSYFRENTEAFF | TGTGCCAGCAGCTATTTCAGGGAGAACACTGAAGCTTTCTTT
TRBJ1-1 | NA | NA | TRBV7-8 | CASSSGQRGAFF | TGTGCCAGCAGCAGCGGACAGAGGGGAGCTTTCTTT
TRBJ2-2 | NA | NA | TRBV7-2 | CASSLAGGYTGELFF | TGTGCCAGCAGCTTAGCTGGCGGGTACACCGGGGAGCTGTTTTTT
TRBJ2-7 | NA | NA | TRBV2 | CASTGALLEEQYF | TGTGCCAGCACCGGAGCTTTGCTAGAGGAGCAGTACTTC
TRBJ2-7 | NA | NA | TRBV12-2 | CASRTEHGPNSSDYEQYF | TGTGCAAGTCGCACCGAGCATGGGCCTAACTCCTCCGACTACGAGCAGTACTTC
TRBJ2-3 | NA | TRBD2 | TRBV20-1 | CSASLPVSGRTDTQYF | TGCAGTGCTAGTTTGCCGGTTAGCGGGAGAACAGATACGCAGTATTTT
TRBJ1-2 | NA | NA | TRBV19 | CASSIAGSYGYTF | TGTGCCAGTAGTATAGCAGGCTCCTATGGCTACACCTTC
TRBJ2-5 | NA | TRBD2 | TRBV5-5 | CASSRGTSWETQYF | TGTGCCAGCAGCCGCGGGACTAGCTGGGAGACCCAGTACTTC
TRBJ2-7 | NA | NA | TRBV18 | CASSPSSYEQYF | TGTGCCAGCTCTCCGTCCTCCTACGAGCAGTACTTC
TRBJ1-1 | NA | TRBD1 | TRBV14 | CASSTNRGQNTEAFF | TGTGCCAGCAGCACTAACAGGGGTCAGAACACTGAAGCTTTCTTT
TRBJ2-7 | once | NA | TRBV5-1 | CASSLNGSPYEQYF | TGCGCCAGCAGCTTAAACGGGTCGCCCTACGAGCAGTACTTC
TRBJ2-1 | NA | TRBD2 | TRBV9 | CASSEGAGVNNEQFF | TGTGCCAGCAGCGAGGGAGCGGGAGTTAACAATGAGCAGTTCTTC
TRBJ2-5 | NA | TRBD1 | TRBV5-4 | CASSLEGAWETQYF | TGTGCCAGCAGCTTGGAGGGGGCATGGGAGACCCAGTACTTC